The sequence of this T cell receptor beta chain was determined in a study of CD8 T cells in ankylosing spondylitis. The CDR3 has 13 amino acids. In germline, CDR1 is SGHRS, CDR2 YFSETQ. The V gene end was trimmed by 3 bases and the J gene end by 7 bases; junction bases not matched to a gene: 6. TCRdb independently ran MiXCR on the 5' RACE reads; one entry per CDR3 protein. The sample comprises hundreds of thousands of distinct CDR3 sequences, over 9.5% of which are singletons, and less than 25% rests with the top ten. The sequenced material came from blood, either unsorted or a sorted T cell fraction (not recorded which). The sequence derives from a male donor with ankylosing spondylitis or in good health (not recorded which). The genes are TRBV5-1 and TRBJ1-1; 7 nucleotides match TRBD1. As DNA, the CDR3 is TGCGCCAGCAGCTCACAGGGGTTTGATGAAGCTTTCTTT. It yields the protein CASSSQGFDEAFF.